This T cell receptor beta chain was sequenced during a study of graft-versus-host responses after intestinal transplantation. Study context: Once they had received anti-thymocyte globulin induction, all recipients took tacrolimus and steroids for roughly three years.

This clone was observed once. Its antigen is unknown. General study findings and limits: The recipient marrow held GvH clones, and some of them showed up first in ileum or blood.

Libraries were prepared by immunoSEQ multiplex PCR; TCRdb keeps only in-frame clonotypes and omits some of them. The repertoire holds approximately 82,000 clones, with over 85% as singletons. Germline CDR1 is SGHAT and CDR2 is FQDESV (reference sequence). Trimming took 0 bases from V and 4 from J; bases not matched to a gene: 8. The CDR3 runs to 18 residues. This sequence joins TRBV11-1 and TRBJ2-2; 10 positions match TRBD2. The sample was unstimulated CD8+ T cells sorted from spleen or lymph node cells, taken before transplant. The origin of this receptor is a human donor who was the organ donor for an intestinal transplant. The CDR3 sequence: CASSLALSGRSPTGELFF. The DNA of the CDR3 is TGTGCCAGCAGCTTAGCGCTTAGCGGGAGGTCACCCACCGGGGAGCTGTTTTTT.